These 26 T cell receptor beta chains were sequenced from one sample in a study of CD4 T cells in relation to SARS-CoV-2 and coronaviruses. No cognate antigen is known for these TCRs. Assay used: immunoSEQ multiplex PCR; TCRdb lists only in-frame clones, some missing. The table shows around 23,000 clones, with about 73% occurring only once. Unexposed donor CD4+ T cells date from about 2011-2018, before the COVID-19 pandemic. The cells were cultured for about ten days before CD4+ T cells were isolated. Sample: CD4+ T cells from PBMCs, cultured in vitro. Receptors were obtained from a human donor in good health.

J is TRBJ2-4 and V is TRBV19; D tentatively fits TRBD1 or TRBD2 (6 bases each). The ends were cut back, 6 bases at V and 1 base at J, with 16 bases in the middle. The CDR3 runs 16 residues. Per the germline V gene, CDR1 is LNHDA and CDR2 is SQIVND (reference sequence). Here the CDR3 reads CASSPSGGLAKNIQYF. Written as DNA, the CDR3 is TGTGCCAGTAGCCCCTCTGGGGGGCTGGCCAAAAACATTCAGTACTTC.

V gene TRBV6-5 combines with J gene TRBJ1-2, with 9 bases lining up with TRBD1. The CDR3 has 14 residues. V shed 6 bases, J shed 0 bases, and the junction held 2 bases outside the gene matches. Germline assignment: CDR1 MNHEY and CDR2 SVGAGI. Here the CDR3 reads CASSGTGTNYGYTF. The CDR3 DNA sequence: TGTGCCAGCAGCGGGACAGGGACTAACTATGGCTACACCTTC.

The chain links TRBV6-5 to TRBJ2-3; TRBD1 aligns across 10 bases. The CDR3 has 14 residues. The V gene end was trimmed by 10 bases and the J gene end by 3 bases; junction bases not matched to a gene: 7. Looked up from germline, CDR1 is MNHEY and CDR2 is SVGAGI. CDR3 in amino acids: CATGDRGLTDTQYF. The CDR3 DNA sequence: TGTGCCACCGGGGACAGGGGATTGACAGATACGCAGTATTTT.

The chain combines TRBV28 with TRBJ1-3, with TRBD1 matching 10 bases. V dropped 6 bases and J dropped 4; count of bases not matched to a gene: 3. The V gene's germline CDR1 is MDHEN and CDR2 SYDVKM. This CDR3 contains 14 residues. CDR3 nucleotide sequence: TGTGCCAGCAGCCCGGGACAGGGGGGAAACACCATATATTTT. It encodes CASSPGQGGNTIYF. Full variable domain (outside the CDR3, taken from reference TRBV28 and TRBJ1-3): DVKVTQSSRYLVKRTGEKVFLECVQDMDHENMFWYRQDPGLGLRLIYFSYDVKMKEKGDIPEGYSVSREKKERFSLILESASTNQTSMYLCASSPGQGGNTIYFGEGSWLTVV.

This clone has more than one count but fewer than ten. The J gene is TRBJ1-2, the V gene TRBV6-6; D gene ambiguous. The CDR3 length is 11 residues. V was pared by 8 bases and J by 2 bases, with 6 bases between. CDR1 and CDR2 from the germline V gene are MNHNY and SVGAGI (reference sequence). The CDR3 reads CASQDNYGYTF. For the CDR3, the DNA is TGTGCCAGCCAGGACAACTATGGCTACACCTTC.

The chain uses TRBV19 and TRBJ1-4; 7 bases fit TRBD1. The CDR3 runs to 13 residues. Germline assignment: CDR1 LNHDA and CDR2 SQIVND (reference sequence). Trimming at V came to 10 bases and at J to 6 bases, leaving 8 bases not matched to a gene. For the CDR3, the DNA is TGTGCCACAACAGGGGCAGAAGATGAAAAACTGTTTTTT. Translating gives CATTGAEDEKLFF.

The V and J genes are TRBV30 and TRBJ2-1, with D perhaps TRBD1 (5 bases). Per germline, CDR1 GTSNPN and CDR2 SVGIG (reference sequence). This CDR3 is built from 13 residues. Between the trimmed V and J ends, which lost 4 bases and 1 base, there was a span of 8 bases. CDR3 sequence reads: CAWTAGSYNEQFF. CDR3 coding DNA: TGTGCCTGGACGGCAGGGTCCTACAATGAGCAGTTCTTC.

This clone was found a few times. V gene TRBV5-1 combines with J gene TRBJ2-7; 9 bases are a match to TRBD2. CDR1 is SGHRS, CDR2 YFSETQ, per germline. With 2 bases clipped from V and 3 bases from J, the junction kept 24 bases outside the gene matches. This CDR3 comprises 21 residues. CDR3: CASSFKPLAGTTAKNFYEQYF. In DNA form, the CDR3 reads TGCGCCAGCAGCTTTAAACCCCTAGCGGGGACCACTGCTAAGAATTTCTACGAGCAGTACTTC.

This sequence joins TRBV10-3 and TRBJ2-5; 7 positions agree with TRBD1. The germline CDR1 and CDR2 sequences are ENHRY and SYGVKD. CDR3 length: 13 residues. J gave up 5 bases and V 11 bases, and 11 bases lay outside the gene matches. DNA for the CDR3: TGTGCCGCAAGTGGTGACAGGGTGGAGACCCAGTACTTC. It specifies CAASGDRVETQYF.

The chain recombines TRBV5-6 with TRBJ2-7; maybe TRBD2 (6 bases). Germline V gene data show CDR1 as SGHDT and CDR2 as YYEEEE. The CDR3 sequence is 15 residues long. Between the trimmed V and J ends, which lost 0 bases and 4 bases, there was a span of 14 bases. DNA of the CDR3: TGTGCCAGCAGCTTGGCTGGGGGAGGAGGTTACGAGCAGTACTTC. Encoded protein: CASSLAGGGGYEQYF.

Here the CDR3 reads CASRNPDMGGTEAFF. The CDR3 bases are TGTGCCAGCAGAAACCCCGACATGGGGGGCACTGAAGCTTTCTTT. The chain uses TRBV6-6 and TRBJ1-1; D may be TRBD1 (5 bases). The CDR3 is 15 amino acids. The germline CDR1 and CDR2 sequences are MNHNY and SVGAGI (reference sequence). The V end was cut by 6 bases, the J end by 4 bases, with 18 bases between.

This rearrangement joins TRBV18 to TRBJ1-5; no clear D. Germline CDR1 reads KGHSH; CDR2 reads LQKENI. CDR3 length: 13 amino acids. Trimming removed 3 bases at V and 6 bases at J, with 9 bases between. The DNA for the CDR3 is TGTGCCAGCTCACCGATAGACGGTCAGCCCCAGCATTTT. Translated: CASSPIDGQPQHF.

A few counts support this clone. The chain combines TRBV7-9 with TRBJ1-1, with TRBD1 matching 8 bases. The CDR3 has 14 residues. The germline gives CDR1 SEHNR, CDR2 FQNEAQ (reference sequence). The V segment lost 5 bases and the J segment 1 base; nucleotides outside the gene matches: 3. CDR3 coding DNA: TGTGCCAGCAGCCCAGGACAGGGGAACACTGAAGCTTTCTTT. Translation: CASSPGQGNTEAFF.

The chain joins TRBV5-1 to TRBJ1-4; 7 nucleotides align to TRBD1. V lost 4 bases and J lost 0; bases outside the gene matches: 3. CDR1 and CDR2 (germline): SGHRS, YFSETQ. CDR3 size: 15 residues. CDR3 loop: CASSSTGATNEKLFF. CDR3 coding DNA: TGCGCCAGCAGCAGTACAGGGGCAACTAATGAAAAACTGTTTTTT.

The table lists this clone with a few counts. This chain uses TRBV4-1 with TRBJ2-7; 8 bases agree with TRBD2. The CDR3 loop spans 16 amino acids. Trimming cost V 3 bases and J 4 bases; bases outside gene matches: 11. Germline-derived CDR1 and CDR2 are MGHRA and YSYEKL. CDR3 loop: CASSHSVREGGYEQYF. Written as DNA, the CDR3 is TGCGCCAGCAGCCATAGCGTTCGGGAGGGTGGGTACGAGCAGTACTTC.

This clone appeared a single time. CDR3 sequence: CSGQTETSTDTQYF. The CDR3 DNA sequence: TGCAGCGGACAGACGGAGACTAGCACAGATACGCAGTATTTT. V gene TRBV29-1 combines with J gene TRBJ2-3, with a possible D match to TRBD1 (5 bases). CDR1 is SQVTM and CDR2 is ANQGSEA in the germline V gene. V lost 7 bases, J lost 0 bases, and 14 bases lay in between. The CDR3 totals 14 residues.

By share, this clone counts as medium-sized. CDR3 sequence (DNA): TGCGCCAGCAGCTTGGAGCAGGGAGGCGATACGCAGTATTTT. It yields the protein CASSLEQGGDTQYF. The V call is TRBV5-1, the J call TRBJ2-3; the D gene is possibly TRBD2 (6 bases). Trimming cost V 0 bases and J 6 bases, with 11 bases left between them. Germline V lookup: CDR1 SGHRS, CDR2 YFSETQ. The CDR3 loop spans 14 amino acids.

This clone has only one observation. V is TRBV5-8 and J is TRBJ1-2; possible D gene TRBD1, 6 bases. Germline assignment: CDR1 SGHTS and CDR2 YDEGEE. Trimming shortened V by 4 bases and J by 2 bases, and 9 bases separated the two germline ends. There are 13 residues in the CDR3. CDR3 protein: CASSRTGNYGYTF. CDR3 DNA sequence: TGTGCCAGCAGCCGTACAGGGAACTATGGCTACACCTTC.

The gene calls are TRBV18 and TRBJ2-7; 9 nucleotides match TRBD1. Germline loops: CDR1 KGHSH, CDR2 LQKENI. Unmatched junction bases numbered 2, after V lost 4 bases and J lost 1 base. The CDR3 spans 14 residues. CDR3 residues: CASSQDRGSYEQYF. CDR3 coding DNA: TGTGCCAGCTCACAGGACAGGGGATCCTACGAGCAGTACTTC.

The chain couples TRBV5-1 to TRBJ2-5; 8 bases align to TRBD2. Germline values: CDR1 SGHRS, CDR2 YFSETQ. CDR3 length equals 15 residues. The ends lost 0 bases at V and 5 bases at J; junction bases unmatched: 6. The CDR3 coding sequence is TGCGCCAGCAGCTTGGTTGGGACTAGAGATGAGACCCAGTACTTC. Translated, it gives CASSLVGTRDETQYF.

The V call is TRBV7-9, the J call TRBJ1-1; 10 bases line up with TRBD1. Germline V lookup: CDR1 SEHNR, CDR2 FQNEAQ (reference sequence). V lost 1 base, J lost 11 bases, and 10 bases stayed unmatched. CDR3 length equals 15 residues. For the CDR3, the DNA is TGTGCCAGCAGCTTAGTTGTGACAGGGGGCGCCTGGGCTTTCTTT. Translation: CASSLVVTGGAWAFF.

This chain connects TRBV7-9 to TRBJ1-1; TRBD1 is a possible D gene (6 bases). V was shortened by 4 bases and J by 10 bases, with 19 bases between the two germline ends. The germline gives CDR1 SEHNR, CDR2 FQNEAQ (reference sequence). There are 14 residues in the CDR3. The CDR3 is CASSSSAGAEGAFF. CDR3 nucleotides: TGTGCCAGCAGCTCATCTGCGGGGGCGGAGGGAGCTTTCTTT.

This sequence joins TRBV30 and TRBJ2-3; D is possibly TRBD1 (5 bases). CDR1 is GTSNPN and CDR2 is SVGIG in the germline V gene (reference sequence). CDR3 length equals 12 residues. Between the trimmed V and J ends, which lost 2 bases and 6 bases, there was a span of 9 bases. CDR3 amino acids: CAWSPAGDTQYF. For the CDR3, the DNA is TGTGCCTGGAGTCCCGCAGGGGATACGCAGTATTTT.

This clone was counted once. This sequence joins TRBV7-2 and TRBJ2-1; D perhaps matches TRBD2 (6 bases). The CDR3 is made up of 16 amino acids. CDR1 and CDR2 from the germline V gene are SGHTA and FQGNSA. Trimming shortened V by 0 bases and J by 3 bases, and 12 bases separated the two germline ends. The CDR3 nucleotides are TGTGCCAGCAGCTTAGCCGGGAGTGGTGGCTACAATGAGCAGTTCTTC. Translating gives CASSLAGSGGYNEQFF.

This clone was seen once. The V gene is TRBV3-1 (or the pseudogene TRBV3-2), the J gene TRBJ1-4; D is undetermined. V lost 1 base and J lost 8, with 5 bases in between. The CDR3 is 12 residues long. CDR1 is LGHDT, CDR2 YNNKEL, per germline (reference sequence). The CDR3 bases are TGTGCCAGCAGCCAAGCAGGAGAAAAACTGTTTTTT. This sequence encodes CASSQAGEKLFF.

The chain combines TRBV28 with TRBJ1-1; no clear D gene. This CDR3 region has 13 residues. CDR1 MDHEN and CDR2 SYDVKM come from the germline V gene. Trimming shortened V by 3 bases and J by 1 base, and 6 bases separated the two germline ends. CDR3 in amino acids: CASSLPENTEAFF. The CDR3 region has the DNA TGTGCCAGCAGTTTGCCGGAGAACACTGAAGCTTTCTTT.